These T cell receptor beta chains were read from a single sample in a study of blood T cells in healthy people across ages. TCRdb re-called the 5' RACE reads with MiXCR, one entry per CDR3 protein. The table has approximately 820,000 distinct CDR3 sequences, 40% to 50% seen once; the top ten hold 15% to 25%. The source material was blood. These receptors all come from a man aged 55 to 69 in good health. CDR3s include the opening cysteine and the closing phenylalanine or tryptophan. A D gene is named only where the DNA matches it firmly. Not all rows give a size; the values are once, few, many and, for expanded clones, a class.

>TRBV10-3|TRBJ2-5|many|TRBD2
CAISEGLVKETQYF
TGTGCCATCAGTGAGGGACTAGTAAAAGAGACCCAGTACTTC
>TRBV19|TRBJ1-5|.|.
CASRSGYSNQPQHF
TGTGCCAGTAGGTCAGGTTATAGCAATCAGCCCCAGCATTTT
>TRBV11-3|TRBJ2-4|.|TRBD1
CASSPRGPAKNIQYF
TGTGCCAGCAGCCCCAGGGGGCCGGCCAAAAACATTCAGTACTTC
>TRBV7-8|TRBJ1-2|.|.
CASSPSNPPAGYTF
TGTGCCAGCAGCCCCAGTAACCCTCCGGCGGGCTACACCTTC
>TRBV5-1|TRBJ1-1|.|.
CASSLYISGNTEAFF
TGCGCCAGCAGCTTGTACATTTCTGGGAACACTGAAGCTTTCTTT
>TRBV11-1|TRBJ2-7|.|TRBD1
CASSRQGVSYEQYF
TGTGCCAGCAGCCGACAGGGGGTATCCTACGAGCAGTACTTC
>TRBV12-3/TRBV12-4|TRBJ1-2|.|.
CASSFQRPYGYTF
TGTGCCAGCAGTTTTCAGCGACCCTATGGCTACACCTTC
>TRBV21-1|TRBJ2-7|.|.
CASSKAGQPYNEQYF
TGTGCCAGCAGCAAAGCGGGACAGCCCTACAATGAGCAGTACTTC
>TRBV14|TRBJ1-1|.|.
CASSEQEMNTEAFF
TGTGCCAGCAGCGAACAAGAAATGAACACTGAAGCTTTCTTT
>TRBV20-1|TRBJ2-5|.|TRBD2
CSAPSSGGAGTQYF
TGCAGTGCTCCTTCTAGCGGGGGGGCCGGTACCCAGTACTTC
>TRBV12-3/TRBV12-4|TRBJ2-7|few|.
CASKMDGAYEQYF
TGTGCCAGCAAGATGGACGGAGCCTACGAGCAGTACTTC
>TRBV7-6|TRBJ2-7|few|TRBD1
CASSLAGDRRYEQYF
TGTGCCAGCAGCTTAGCGGGGGACAGAAGATACGAGCAGTACTTC
>TRBV6-6|TRBJ1-2|once|.
CAGTSSGGRNYGYTF
TGTGCCGGCACCTCCTCGGGGGGCCGGAACTATGGCTACACCTTC
>TRBV7-2|TRBJ2-5|.|.
CASSADGGQTQYF
TGTGCCAGCAGCGCGGACGGGGGGCAGACCCAGTACTTC
>TRBV4-1|TRBJ2-1|.|.
CASSLIATSSYNEQFF
TGCGCCAGCTCTCTTATAGCGACGAGCTCCTACAATGAGCAGTTCTTC
>TRBV29-1|TRBJ2-3|.|.
CSFRGTRDTQYF
TGCAGCTTTCGAGGGACCCGGGATACGCAGTATTTT
>TRBV2|TRBJ2-3|few|.
CASSEYFIQTGRDHTYTQYF
TGTGCCAGCAGTGAATACTTCATTCAGACAGGGAGGGACCACACATATACGCAGTATTTT
>TRBV6-5|TRBJ2-1|.|TRBD2
CASSYDGLAGGTAQFF
TGTGCCAGCAGTTACGACGGACTAGCGGGGGGGACGGCGCAGTTCTTC
>TRBV6-5|TRBJ1-1|few|TRBD1
CASSYPGTGGYEAFF
TGTGCCAGCAGTTACCCCGGGACAGGGGGCTATGAAGCTTTCTTT
>TRBV2|TRBJ2-3|.|.
CASSEGGGRPDTQYF
TGTGCCAGCAGTGAAGGGGGGGGCCGCCCAGATACGCAGTATTTT
>TRBV6-1|TRBJ1-6|few|.
CASSEIESNSPLHF
TGTGCCAGCAGTGAGATTGAGTCTAATTCACCCCTCCACTTT
>TRBV5-4|TRBJ1-2|.|TRBD1
CASSLDPDRGLNGYTF
TGTGCCAGCAGTTTGGACCCGGACAGGGGGCTTAATGGCTACACCTTC
>TRBV4-3|TRBJ2-5|once|.
CASSQGAQGRETQYF
TGCGCCAGCAGCCAAGGGGCCCAGGGACGGGAGACCCAGTACTTC
>TRBV14|TRBJ2-1|.|.
CASSQVAGPYNEQFF
TGTGCCAGCAGCCAAGTTGCTGGACCCTACAATGAGCAGTTCTTC
>TRBV7-2|TRBJ2-7|.|.
CASSSTHRQATCEQYF
TGTGCCAGCAGTTCAACCCACAGACAGGCTACCTGCGAGCAGTACTTC
>TRBV5-1|TRBJ2-1|.|TRBD2
CASETSGGYNEQFF
TGCGCCAGCGAGACTAGCGGGGGATACAATGAGCAGTTCTTC
>TRBV6-6|TRBJ1-2|few|.
CASSLRADANYGYTF
TGTGCCAGCAGTCTGAGGGCGGACGCTAACTATGGCTACACCTTC
>TRBV7-2|TRBJ2-1|.|TRBD2
CASSPSGGAREQFF
TGTGCCAGCAGCCCTAGCGGGGGGGCTCGTGAGCAGTTCTTC
>TRBV6-6|TRBJ2-1|few|TRBD1
CASSYRDSSYNEQFF
TGTGCCAGCAGTTACCGGGACAGCTCCTACAATGAGCAGTTCTTC
>TRBV2|TRBJ2-1|few|TRBD2
CASSEKSGGYINEQFF
TGTGCCAGCAGTGAGAAGAGCGGGGGATACATCAATGAGCAGTTCTTC
>TRBV7-2|TRBJ2-7|many|.
CASTPGQGSSYEQYF
TGTGCCAGCACCCCAGGGCAGGGAAGCTCCTACGAGCAGTACTTC
>TRBV4-1|TRBJ1-1|.|.
CASSSLHLNTEAFF
TGCGCCAGCAGCAGCCTACACCTGAACACTGAAGCTTTCTTT
>TRBV11-3|TRBJ1-1|few|TRBD1
CASSGTGPNTEAFF
TGTGCCAGCAGCGGGACAGGGCCCAACACTGAAGCTTTCTTT
>TRBV9|TRBJ1-4|few|.
CASSARAGPVEKLFF
TGTGCCAGCAGCGCTCGGGCAGGGCCGGTAGAAAAACTGTTTTTT
>TRBV29-1|TRBJ1-1|.|TRBD1
CSVEEGANTEAFF
TGCAGCGTTGAGGAGGGGGCGAACACTGAAGCTTTCTTT
>TRBV3-1|TRBJ2-1|few|.
CASSPGWEQFF
TGTGCCAGCAGCCCAGGGTGGGAGCAGTTCTTC
>TRBV9|TRBJ2-3|.|TRBD2
CASSVGVSGGRTDTQYF
TGTGCCAGCAGCGTAGGAGTCAGCGGGGGGCGCACAGATACGCAGTATTTT
>TRBV29-1|TRBJ2-1|.|TRBD1
CSGHSPTGLDERFF
TGCAGCGGCCATTCCCCGACAGGGTTGGATGAGCGGTTCTTC
>TRBV28|TRBJ2-3|.|TRBD1
CASRMGGQGAFTDTQYF
TGTGCCAGCAGGATGGGGGGTCAGGGGGCATTCACAGATACGCAGTATTTT
>TRBV4-3|TRBJ2-2|.|TRBD1
CASSQDRGQAFPGELFF
TGCGCCAGCAGCCAAGATCGGGGACAGGCGTTCCCCGGGGAGCTGTTTTTT
>TRBV7-9|TRBJ2-7|.|.
CASSPLRRDKPYEQYF
TGTGCCAGCAGCCCCCTTCGCCGGGACAAACCCTACGAGCAGTACTTC
>TRBV6-2/TRBV6-3|TRBJ2-3|.|.
CASIGRTDTQYF
TGTGCCAGTATAGGCCGTACAGATACGCAGTATTTT
>TRBV6-2/TRBV6-3|TRBJ2-7|few|TRBD2
CASSYSKAGGSFYEQYF
TGTGCCAGCAGTTACTCGAAGGCGGGGGGGTCCTTCTACGAGCAGTACTTC
>TRBV5-1|TRBJ2-3|many|.
CASSRTASTDTQYF
TGCGCCAGCAGTCGGACTGCCAGCACAGATACGCAGTATTTT
>TRBV20-1|TRBJ2-5|.|.
CSARGSLDWAQYF
TGCAGTGCTAGGGGCTCGCTTGATTGGGCCCAGTACTTC
>TRBV20-1|TRBJ2-3|few|TRBD2
CSATSGATDTQYF
TGCAGTGCCACTAGCGGGGCCACAGATACGCAGTATTTT
>TRBV28|TRBJ1-5|once|.
CAARDSNQPQHF
TGTGCCGCCCGGGACAGCAATCAGCCCCAGCATTTT
>TRBV27|TRBJ1-2|.|TRBD1
CASSSAPGQLYGYTF
TGTGCCAGCAGTTCGGCCCCGGGACAGCTCTATGGCTACACCTTC
>TRBV5-1|TRBJ2-2|few|.
CASSSGATGELFF
TGCGCCAGCAGTTCAGGGGCTACCGGGGAGCTGTTTTTT